This TCR beta chain was retrieved from a study of beta chain features in type 1 diabetes. Reverse transcription of all isolated RNA meant that expressed TCRB transcripts were sequenced. Sequenced naive, central memory and regulatory T cell samples produced an average of roughly 3.6 million reads. The method was immunoSEQ multiplex PCR; TCRdb's version includes in-frame clones alone and lacks a portion of them. The table records under 450,000 clones, approximately 15% of them present only once. This clone was detected a few times. This TCR was sampled from a man in his thirties or forties in good health. What was sequenced was naive CD4+ T cells from blood.

CDR3 coding DNA: TGCGCCAGCAGCCCCACCCGGTCGGGAACCTACGAGCAGTACGTC. This translates into CASSPTRSGTYEQYV. J is TRBJ2-7 and V is TRBV4-1; D possibly corresponds to TRBD2 (5 bases). Trimming stripped 4 bases from V and 2 bases from J, with 15 bases between. CDR3 length: 15 residues. Germline values: CDR1 MGHRA, CDR2 YSYEKL.